The 14 T cell receptor beta chains given below trace back to one sample, sequenced in a study of T cell repertoires in cytomegalovirus infection. TCRdb used MiXCR to reprocess the reads, holding one entry per CDR3 protein. This table has 500,000 to 600,000 distinct CDR3 sequences, 15% to 20% appearing once. Sequencing was performed on CD8+ T cells from PBMCs. The source is a human donor in good health (CMV status not recorded). Some clones in this sample may be carry-over from other donors' samples.

This clonotype was observed a few times. The chain combines TRBV3-1 with TRBJ2-5; a possible D gene is TRBD2 (6 bases). There are 16 residues in the CDR3. Trimming removed 4 bases at V and 0 bases at J, with 15 bases between. Germline loops: CDR1 LGHDT, CDR2 YNNKEL (reference sequence). CDR3: CASSLVGGVDQETQYF. The CDR3 DNA sequence: TGTGCCAGCAGCCTCGTCGGCGGGGTAGACCAAGAGACCCAGTACTTC.

As regards this clonotype: A read error may explain this, as a much larger clone is one base away. This likely comes from a read error, as the CDR3 has no conserved phenylalanine or tryptophan at its end. The chain joins TRBV7-6 to TRBJ2-7; tentatively, D is TRBD1 or TRBD2 (5 bases each). V gave up 5 bases and J gave up 6 bases, with 14 bases separating them. The germline V gene has CDR1 SGHVS and CDR2 FNYEAQ. The CDR3 extends over 13 amino acids. The CDR3 region has the DNA TGTGCCAGCAGCATGGGGGACCCTCGCGAGCAGTACTAC. Its protein is CASSMGDPREQYY.

The rearrangement uses TRBV5-1 and TRBJ2-7; tentatively, D is TRBD1 (8 bases). The CDR3 has 14 amino acids. Trimming took off 1 base at V and 3 bases at J, with 11 bases between the two ends. CDR1 is SGHRS and CDR2 is YFSETQ in the germline V gene. For the CDR3, the DNA is TGCGCCAGCAGCTTGACAGGGGGGGACTACGAGCAGTACTTC. It yields the protein CASSLTGGDYEQYF.

Ten or more counts support this clonotype. This chain uses TRBV6-6 with TRBJ1-4; D perhaps matches TRBD1 (5 bases). The germline V gene encodes CDR1 MNHNY and CDR2 SVGAGI (reference sequence). Trimming removed 7 bases at V and 4 bases at J, with 13 bases between. The CDR3 runs to 14 residues. This CDR3 reads CASTKGPYNEKLFF. The CDR3 coding sequence is TGTGCCAGCACCAAGGGACCTTATAATGAAAAACTGTTTTTT.

The rearrangement joins TRBV19 to TRBJ2-5; D is ambiguous. The germline CDR1 and CDR2 sequences are LNHDA and SQIVND (reference sequence). The V and J ends lost 7 bases and 4 bases respectively, with 13 bases between them. The CDR3 covers 13 residues. The CDR3 DNA reads as TGTGCCAGTATCGGCAGTTCCCTAGAGACCCAGTACTTC. This encodes CASIGSSLETQYF.

This chain uses TRBV7-9 with TRBJ2-3; 15 positions match TRBD2. The J segment lost 6 bases and the V segment lost 5 bases, leaving 3 bases of the junction unmatched. The CDR3 loop spans 15 amino acids. Germline CDR1 reads SEHNR; CDR2 reads FQNEAQ (reference sequence). This CDR3 reads CASSAGTSGRDTQYF. The CDR3 DNA reads TGTGCCAGCAGCGCCGGGACTAGCGGGAGGGATACGCAGTATTTT.

The sample holds a few counts of this clonotype. V is TRBV7-9 and J is TRBJ1-1; maybe TRBD1 (5 bases). This CDR3 comprises 13 residues. V was clipped by 7 bases and J by 1 base, with 10 bases between them. In germline, CDR1 is SEHNR, CDR2 FQNEAQ (reference sequence). CDR3 sequence: CASTGGANTEAFF. As DNA, the CDR3 is TGTGCCAGCACCGGAGGGGCGAACACTGAAGCTTTCTTT.

At least ten counts were recorded for this clonotype. The V and J genes are TRBV7-2 and TRBJ1-5; D possibly corresponds to TRBD1 (6 bases). Trimming removed 0 bases from V and 3 bases from J, with 9 bases in between. The CDR3 covers 15 residues. CDR1 and CDR2 from the germline V gene are SGHTA and FQGNSA. CDR3 bases: TGTGCCAGCAGCTTAGCCTGGACAGCCAATCAGCCCCAGCATTTT. It yields the protein CASSLAWTANQPQHF.

This clonotype was observed a handful of times. V usage is TRBV19 and J usage is TRBJ1-1, with 8 nucleotides matching TRBD1. V trimming: 7 bases; J trimming: 4 bases; junction bases outside the gene matches: 14. Germline CDR1 reads LNHDA; CDR2 reads SQIVND (reference sequence). The CDR3 spans 16 residues. The CDR3 coding sequence is TGTGCCAGTACCACTTACCTGACAGGGGATCGCACTGAAGCTTTCTTT. This gives the protein CASTTYLTGDRTEAFF.

This clonotype was counted between two and nine times. The rearrangement links TRBV5-5 to TRBJ2-1; D is unresolved. Germline values: CDR1 SGHKS, CDR2 YYEKEE (reference sequence). With 2 bases removed from V and 3 bases from J, the gap between germline ends came to 9 bases. The CDR3 runs to 14 residues. CDR3 amino acids: CASSFARFYNEQFF. CDR3 coding DNA: TGTGCCAGCAGCTTTGCTCGCTTCTACAATGAGCAGTTCTTC.

This clonotype was seen more than once but under ten times. V and J are TRBV10-3 and TRBJ2-1, with 8 bases identical to TRBD2. V shed 8 bases and J 1 base; nucleotides not matched to a gene: 4. In germline, CDR1 is ENHRY, CDR2 SYGVKD. The CDR3 extends over 14 amino acids. This chain's CDR3 is CAIGGTSSYNEQFF. CDR3 bases: TGTGCCATCGGGGGGACTAGTTCCTACAATGAGCAGTTCTTC.

The chain is built from TRBV7-3 and TRBJ2-1, with 10 bases lining up with TRBD2. The CDR3 extends over 15 amino acids. V dropped 6 bases and J dropped 6; count of bases not matched to a gene: 8. Germline V gene data show CDR1 as SGHTA and CDR2 as FQGTGA. CDR3 protein: CASSLTSGLFNEQFF. The CDR3 DNA follows: TGTGCCAGCAGTTTGACTAGCGGGTTGTTCAATGAGCAGTTCTTC.

This clonotype has a count of ten or more. The CDR3 region is CASSYGQYEQYF. CDR3 sequence (DNA): TGTGCCAGCAGCTATGGACAGTACGAGCAGTACTTC. V usage is TRBV7-9 and J usage is TRBJ2-7, with a tentative D call TRBD1 (6 bases). The CDR3 spans 12 residues. Germline CDR1 reads SEHNR; CDR2 reads FQNEAQ (reference sequence). Trimming left V 4 bases short and J 4 bases short, with 8 bases between.

This chain joins TRBV25-1 and TRBJ1-1, with D perhaps matching TRBD1 (5 bases). The CDR3 is 13 amino acids. Trimming took 5 bases from V and 5 from J, leaving 12 bases between them. Per germline, CDR1 MGHDK and CDR2 SYGVNS. The DNA for the CDR3 is TGTGCCAGCAGTTCCGGGGGTATTACTGAAGCTTTCTTT. Translating gives CASSSGGITEAFF.